The source of this T cell receptor beta chain is a study of graft-versus-host responses after intestinal transplantation. Background on the study: Multivisceral, liver-intestinal, or isolated intestinal grafts went to recipients. Anti-thymocyte globulin induction, then tacrolimus and steroids for 3 to 4 years, went to all recipients.

About this clone: The antigen is unknown.

Study observations and caveats: Individuals who had graft-donor T cell macrochimerism had allografts that showed high graft-versus-host to host-versus-graft clonal ratios. GvH clones appeared in recipient marrow, some first in ileum or blood.

Lymphocytes (intraepithelial and lamina propria) were released by processing the graft tissue. Some clones are missing from TCRdb's copy, which holds only in-frame ones; the method was immunoSEQ multiplex PCR. Among 3,500 to 5,000 clones listed, roughly 85% were seen once. The CDR3 has 15 amino acids. Germline V gene data show CDR1 as SGDLS and CDR2 as YYNGEE. Trimming stripped 6 bases from V and 2 bases from J, with 17 bases between. The sequence was collected from a human patient who received an intestinal transplant, so some T cells may come from the graft donor. The chain joins TRBV9 to TRBJ1-1; TRBD1 might be the D (6 bases). The sample in question was ileum tissue, obtained roughly 95 weeks after intestinal transplant. CDR3 sequence reads: CASNPRGGPNTEAFF. Written as DNA, the CDR3 is TGTGCCAGCAACCCTCGGGGGGGCCCAAACACTGAAGCTTTCTTT. Full variable domain (rest looked up from reference TRBV9 and TRBJ1-1): DSGVTQTPKHLITATGQRVTLRCSPRSGDLSVYWYQQSLDQGLQFLIQYYNGEERAKGNILERFSAQQFPDLHSELNLSSLELGDSALYFCASNPRGGPNTEAFFGQGTRLTVV.